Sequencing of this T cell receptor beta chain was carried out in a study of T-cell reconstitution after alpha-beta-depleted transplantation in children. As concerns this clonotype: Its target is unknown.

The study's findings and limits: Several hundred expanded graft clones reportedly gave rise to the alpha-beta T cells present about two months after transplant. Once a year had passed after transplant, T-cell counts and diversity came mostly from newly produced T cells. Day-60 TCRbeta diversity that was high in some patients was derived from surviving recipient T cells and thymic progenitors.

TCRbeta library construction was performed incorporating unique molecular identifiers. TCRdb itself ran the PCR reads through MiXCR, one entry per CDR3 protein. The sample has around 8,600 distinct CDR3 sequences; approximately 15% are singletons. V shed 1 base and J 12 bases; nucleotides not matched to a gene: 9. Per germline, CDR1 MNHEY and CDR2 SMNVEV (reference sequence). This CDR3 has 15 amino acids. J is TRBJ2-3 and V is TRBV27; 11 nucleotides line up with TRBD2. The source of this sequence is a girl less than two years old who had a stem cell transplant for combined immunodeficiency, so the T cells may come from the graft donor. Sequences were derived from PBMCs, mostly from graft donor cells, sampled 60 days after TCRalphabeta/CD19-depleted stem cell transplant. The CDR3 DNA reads TGTGCCAGCAGTTTATGGCTAGCGGGGGGCGAGAATCAGTATTTT. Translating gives CASSLWLAGGENQYF.